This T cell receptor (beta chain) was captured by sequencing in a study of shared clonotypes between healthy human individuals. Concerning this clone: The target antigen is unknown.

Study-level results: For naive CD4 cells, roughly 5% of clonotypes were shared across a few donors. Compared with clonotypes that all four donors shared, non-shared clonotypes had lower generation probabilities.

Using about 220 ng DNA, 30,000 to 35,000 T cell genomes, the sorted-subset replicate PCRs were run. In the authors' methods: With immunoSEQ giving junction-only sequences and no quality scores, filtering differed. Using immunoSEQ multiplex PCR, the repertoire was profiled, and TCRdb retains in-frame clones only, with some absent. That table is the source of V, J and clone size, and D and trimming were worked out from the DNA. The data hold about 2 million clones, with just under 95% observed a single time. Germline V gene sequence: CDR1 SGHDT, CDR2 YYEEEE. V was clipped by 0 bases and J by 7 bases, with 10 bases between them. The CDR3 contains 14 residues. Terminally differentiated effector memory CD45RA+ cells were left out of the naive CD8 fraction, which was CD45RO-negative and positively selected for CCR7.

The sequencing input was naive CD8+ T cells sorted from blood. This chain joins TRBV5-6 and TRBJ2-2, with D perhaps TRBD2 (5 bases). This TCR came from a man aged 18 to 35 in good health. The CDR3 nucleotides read TGTGCCAGCAGCTTGGGCGGGCCCGGCGGGGAGCTGTTTTTT. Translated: CASSLGGPGGELFF. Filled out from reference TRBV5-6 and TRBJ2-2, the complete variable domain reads DAGVTQSPTHLIKTRGQQVTLRCSPKSGHDTVSWYQQALGQGPQFIFQYYEEEERQRGNFPDRFSGHQFPNYSSELNVNALLLGDSALYLCASSLGGPGGELFFGEGSRLTVL.